This T cell receptor (beta chain) was captured by sequencing in a study of blood T cell repertoires in COVID-19. In the study overall: T cells, B-cell-depleted T cells, or PBMCs provided the cDNA or gDNA that served as material.

The data were produced by immunoSEQ multiplex PCR, yet TCRdb's version contains in-frame clones alone and is incomplete. Of about 72,000 clones in the sample, about four fifths were seen once. The trim removed 4 bases at V and 6 bases at J, leaving 9 bases unmatched. This CDR3 spans 15 amino acids. CDR1 is MNHEY, CDR2 SVGAGI, per germline. Sequencing was done on a sample of peripheral blood. The chain links TRBV6-5 to TRBJ2-7, with 10 nucleotides matching TRBD2. This receptor was obtained from a human donor in a cohort sampled during active COVID-19. CDR3 amino acids: CASSSERGGLIEQYF. The CDR3, as DNA: TGTGCCAGCAGTTCTGAGCGGGGGGGCCTAATCGAGCAGTACTTC.